A selection of T cell receptor beta chains follows, all from one sample in a study of OX40 agonist ivuxolimab in advanced cancers. The table came from immunoSEQ multiplex PCR; TCRdb's copy has only in-frame clones and leaves some out. Among over 65,000 clones listed, 90% were seen once. The material was CD4+ or CD8+ T cells sorted from blood, obtained in a trial of the OX40 agonist ivuxolimab. These receptors were collected from an adult with an advanced solid tumor such as melanoma, head and neck, liver or kidney cancer. The CDR3 runs from the conserved cysteine through the conserved F or W.

v_call,j_call,cdr3_aa
TRBV7-9,TRBJ2-3,CASSLVQRGGRDTQYF
TRBV10-3,TRBJ1-5,CAIGDSGGANQPQHF
TRBV15,TRBJ2-7,CATSRDGTGGYEQYF
TRBV7-6,TRBJ2-1,CASSPTGTSYNEQFF
TRBV2,TRBJ2-2,CASSESSGWQSGELFF
TRBV7-3,TRBJ2-7,CASSLVPGSPYEQYF
TRBV5-4,TRBJ2-7,CASSLGGGEPHGQYF
TRBV5-6,TRBJ1-4,CASYSRGGASEKLFF
TRBV7-2,TRBJ2-7,CASSRTRGSYEQYF
TRBV11-2,TRBJ2-1,CASSLISLASGNEQFF
TRBV5-1,TRBJ2-7,CASSLGTSGQPRYEQYF
TRBV6-5,TRBJ2-3,CASSPGLSTDTQYF
TRBV28,TRBJ2-7,CASSSRRLAGSYEQYF
TRBV7-9,TRBJ2-4,CASSLAAPGDIQYF
TRBV10-1,TRBJ2-5,CASSHGLAGQETQYF
TRBV5-6,TRBJ1-6,CASSPPWGGSNSPLHF
TRBV7-3,TRBJ2-1,CASSLITEGNEQFF
TRBV10-3,TRBJ2-1,CAISELGLGNEQFF
TRBV9,TRBJ2-3,CASSVGRARVPDTQYF
TRBV11-3,TRBJ1-5,CASSLGGGDNQPQHF
TRBV19,TRBJ1-1,CASSNYRNTEAFF
TRBV5-1,TRBJ1-1,CASSFGLNTEAFF
TRBV5-1,TRBJ2-1,CASSSGPSRGLAGTLANEQFF
TRBV6-5,TRBJ2-3,CASSWTDATDTQYF
TRBV28,TRBJ2-7,CASSGYEQYF
TRBV19,TRBJ2-7,CASGGRVTGASGYEQYF
TRBV11-2,TRBJ2-1,CASRLGGGNEQFF
TRBV19,TRBJ1-2,CASSLRTGSNGYTF
TRBV6-5,TRBJ2-7,CASRTGTGSSYEQYF
TRBV28,TRBJ1-2,CASSETGKDGYTF
TRBV9,TRBJ2-3,CASSVGILGTDTQYF
TRBV10-2,TRBJ2-3,CASSEDHSAGVGGRDTQYF
TRBV7-3,TRBJ2-3,CASSRSISGTTRSTDTQYF
TRBV5-1,TRBJ2-5,CASSLVRGALETQYF
TRBV6-1,TRBJ1-1,CASSESPGGLNTEAFF